The clone carrying this TCR beta chain has a handful of counts. Its target is unknown. The length of the CDR3 is 16 residues. Germline V gives CDR1 MGHRA, CDR2 YSYEKL. Trimming took 0 bases from V and 0 from J, leaving 12 bases between them. For the second PCR, which ran for roughly 7 to 11 cycles, a sample-barcoded 5' primer and a J-beta primer mix were used. TCRdb called the 5' RACE reads again in MiXCR, with one record for every CDR3 protein. This table has approximately 730,000 distinct CDR3 sequences, around 40% appearing once. The entry originates in a study of blood T cells in healthy people across ages. General study results and limits: Roughly linear declines in TCR beta diversity per million T cells occurred with age.

Healthy Caucasians from Russia aged about 6 to 90 served as donors. Source material: blood. This chain joins TRBV4-1 and TRBJ2-7; D could derive from TRBD1 or TRBD2 (6 bases each). This sequence was found in an older woman in good health. The CDR3 sequence is CASSQDTGASSYEQYF. CDR3 DNA: TGCGCCAGCAGCCAAGATACGGGGGCGAGCTCCTACGAGCAGTACTTC.